The rows below give T cell receptor beta chains drawn from one sample of a study of OX40 agonist ivuxolimab in advanced cancers. Sequencing was performed with immunoSEQ multiplex PCR; in TCRdb, only in-frame clones are kept and a portion is missing. The sample carries fewer than 25,000 clones, 70% to 90% recorded once. Sequenced here: CD4+ or CD8+ T cells sorted from blood, sampled in a trial of the OX40 agonist ivuxolimab. Source of these receptors: an adult with an advanced solid tumor such as melanoma, head and neck, liver or kidney cancer. CDR3s include the opening cysteine and the closing phenylalanine or tryptophan. D genes are given only for firm matches. Only part of the rows carry a size: once, few, many, or a class if the clone is expanded.

TRBV27	NA	NA	TRBJ2-1	CASKEGLVNEQFF	TGTGCCAGCAAGGAGGGCCTAGTCAATGAGCAGTTCTTC
TRBV30	NA	TRBD1	TRBJ2-7	CAWRTGSPYEQYF	TGTGCCTGGAGGACAGGGAGCCCCTACGAGCAGTACTTC
TRBV5-5	large	NA	TRBJ2-7	CASSWSEQYF	TGTGCCAGCAGCTGGTCCGAGCAGTACTTC
TRBV5-8	few	NA	TRBJ1-2	CASSLEWITTGYTF	TGTGCCAGCAGCTTGGAGTGGATTACGACGGGCTACACCTTC
TRBV7-9	once	TRBD1	TRBJ2-7	CASSSATGVEQYF	TGTGCCAGCAGCTCGGCGACAGGGGTAGAGCAGTACTTC
TRBV2	NA	TRBD2	TRBJ2-1	CASSEGTSGSNEQFF	TGTGCCAGCAGTGAAGGGACTAGCGGGAGTAACGAGCAGTTCTTC
TRBV18	NA	NA	TRBJ1-1	CASSRTRDGNTEAFF	TGTGCCAGCTCGAGGACAAGGGATGGTAACACTGAAGCTTTCTTT
TRBV19	NA	TRBD1	TRBJ1-6	CASRDSYNSPLHF	TGTGCCAGCCGGGACAGCTATAATTCACCCCTCCACTTT
TRBV19	NA	NA	TRBJ1-5	CASGWSAAELRWVQHF	TGTGCCAGTGGCTGGTCTGCAGCTGAGCTTCGGTGGGTCCAGCATTTT
TRBV11-2	NA	TRBD2	TRBJ2-5	CASSLVGLAGGGVETQYF	TGTGCCAGCAGCTTAGTTGGGCTAGCGGGAGGAGGTGTAGAGACCCAGTACTTC
TRBV5-1	NA	TRBD1	TRBJ1-3	CASSPGQGASGNTIYF	TGCGCCAGCAGCCCAGGACAGGGGGCGTCTGGAAACACCATATATTTT
TRBV5-1	few	NA	TRBJ2-1	CASSTDFNNEQFF	TGCGCCAGCAGCACGGACTTCAACAATGAGCAGTTCTTC
TRBV27	NA	NA	TRBJ2-1	CASSLIIGPGAKTSAYNEQFF	TGTGCCAGCAGTCTCATTATAGGGCCAGGGGCGAAAACGTCTGCCTACAATGAGCAGTTCTTC
TRBV25-1	NA	NA	TRBJ2-1	CASDDGSSYNEQFF	TGTGCCAGCGATGACGGAAGCTCCTACAATGAGCAGTTCTTC
TRBV11-2	few	NA	TRBJ2-5	CASSSREQGRETQYF	TGTGCCAGCAGTTCCCGCGAGCAGGGGCGGGAGACCCAGTACTTC
TRBV7-9	few	NA	TRBJ2-5	CASSLVPIGETQYF	TGTGCCAGCAGCTTAGTCCCCATCGGGGAGACCCAGTACTTC
TRBV4-1	NA	TRBD2	TRBJ2-1	CASSPEGLAGYNEQFF	TGCGCCAGCAGCCCAGAGGGACTAGCGGGTTACAATGAGCAGTTCTTC
TRBV11-3	NA	NA	TRBJ2-1	CASSFAGNEQFF	TGTGCCAGCAGCTTTGCAGGGAATGAGCAGTTCTTC
TRBV19	NA	TRBD1	TRBJ1-5	CASSMRRGGNQPQHF	TGTGCCAGTAGTATGCGACGAGGGGGCAACCAGCCCCAGCATTTT
TRBV7-6	NA	NA	TRBJ1-2	CASSRPPPEYGYTF	TGTGCCAGCAGCCGTCCCCCCCCCGAGTATGGCTACACCTTC
TRBV2	once	NA	TRBJ1-4	CASSERRNEKLFF	TGTGCCAGCAGTGAAAGAAGGAATGAAAAACTGTTTTTT
TRBV10-2	NA	NA	TRBJ1-6	CASSEYPGYNSPLHF	TGCGCCAGCAGTGAGTACCCAGGCTATAATTCACCCCTCCACTTT
TRBV5-1	once	NA	TRBJ2-3	CASSLVVLYSSDTQYF	TGCGCCAGCAGCTTGGTAGTACTATACTCGTCCGATACGCAGTATTTT
TRBV30	NA	TRBD1	TRBJ1-2	CAWSFPGTGYGYTF	TGTGCCTGGAGTTTCCCCGGGACAGGCTATGGCTACACCTTC
TRBV9	NA	NA	TRBJ1-2	CASSEPGGAGGYTF	TGTGCCAGCAGCGAACCAGGAGGGGCGGGGGGCTACACCTTC
TRBV7-2	NA	NA	TRBJ2-3	CASSPPPDTQYF	TGTGCCAGCAGCCCCCCCCCGGATACGCAGTATTTT
TRBV7-9	NA	NA	TRBJ1-2	CASSLGSIYGYTF	TGTGCCAGCAGCTTAGGGAGCATCTATGGCTACACCTTC
TRBV9	once	NA	TRBJ2-1	CASSVKSASLRTEQFF	TGTGCCAGCAGCGTAAAGAGCGCGAGCCTCAGAACTGAGCAGTTCTTC
TRBV19	NA	TRBD1	TRBJ2-5	CASSTYRGMETQYF	TGTGCCAGTAGTACCTACAGGGGAATGGAGACCCAGTACTTC
TRBV6-1	NA	NA	TRBJ1-5	CASSEVRTHAGNQPQHF	TGTGCCAGCAGTGAAGTTAGGACACACGCTGGTAATCAGCCCCAGCATTTT
TRBV6-5	NA	TRBD1	TRBJ1-2	CASSSGQAFRRGYTF	TGTGCCAGCAGTTCCGGACAGGCCTTTAGACGTGGCTACACCTTC
TRBV19	NA	NA	TRBJ1-2	CASSMSPNYGYTF	TGTGCCAGTAGTATGTCCCCTAACTATGGCTACACCTTC
TRBV5-6	NA	NA	TRBJ2-3	CASSLDGFTDTQYF	TGTGCCAGCAGCTTGGACGGTTTCACAGATACGCAGTATTTT
TRBV4-2	NA	NA	TRBJ2-7	CASSPPGETSEQYF	TGTGCCAGCAGCCCTCCAGGGGAGACCTCCGAGCAGTACTTC
TRBV13	NA	TRBD2	TRBJ2-1	CASGGDGRLYNEQFF	TGTGCCAGCGGGGGGGACGGGAGGCTCTACAATGAGCAGTTCTTC
TRBV6-1	NA	TRBD2	TRBJ2-2	CASSGVGLAGLRSGELFF	TGTGCCAGCAGTGGGGTTGGACTAGCGGGACTTCGTTCCGGGGAGCTGTTTTTT
TRBV5-4	NA	TRBD2	TRBJ2-1	CASSDTTSPSPEQFF	TGTGCCAGCAGCGATACGACTAGCCCGAGCCCGGAGCAGTTCTTC